This T cell receptor (beta chain) derives from a study of T-cell reconstitution after alpha-beta-depleted transplantation in children. Whole-study results and caveats: The study traced high day-60 TCRbeta diversity in some patients to surviving recipient T cells and thymic progenitors. Newly generated T cells supplied most T-cell counts and diversity one year post-transplant. About two months after transplant, alpha-beta T cells reportedly came from several hundred expanded graft clones.

It was with unique molecular identifiers that the TCRbeta library was prepared. TCRdb independently ran MiXCR on the PCR reads; one entry per CDR3 protein. The sample shows approximately 800,000 distinct CDR3 sequences, roughly 15% of them seen only once. Germline assignment: CDR1 MNHEY and CDR2 SVGAGI. V lost 0 bases and J lost 6; bases outside the gene matches: 6. The CDR3 is made up of 18 amino acids. With respect to this clonotype: The antigen is not known.

Source: PBMCs, mostly from graft donor cells, taken 360 days after TCRalphabeta/CD19-depleted stem cell transplant. The chain is built from TRBV6-5 and TRBJ2-1; 15 bases map to TRBD2. The receptor's source is a male patient between 5 and 17 years old who had a stem cell transplant for acute lymphoblastic leukemia, so the T cells may come from the graft donor. Written as DNA, the CDR3 is TGTGCCAGCAGTTACTCCGGGACTAGCGGGAGGTTGGGCAATGAGCAGTTCTTC. As protein: CASSYSGTSGRLGNEQFF.